This entry describes one T cell receptor beta chain. Its antigen is unidentified. The length of the CDR3 is 17 residues. Per germline, CDR1 LGHNA and CDR2 YSLEER. Trimming left V 1 base short and J 4 bases short, with 17 bases between. Following RNA extraction, reverse transcription yielded cDNA that acted as the sequencing template. Clones were sequenced by immunoSEQ multiplex PCR, and TCRdb holds only the in-frame ones, with some missing. The table shows about 110,000 clones, with roughly 60% occurring only once. The data derive from a study of CD8+ T cells in alopecia areata. Investigators sorted PBMCs to obtain both CD4+ and CD8+ T cells. Study findings and constraints: In patients, TCRs were shared less clearly than in mice, and HLA may possibly be involved. Clonality was higher in lesional than normal scalp, especially in alopecia totalis/universalis. Scalp sample sequencing also detects resident alphabeta T cells of normal skin.

The TCR sequence derives from a human donor in good health. V and J are TRBV4-3 and TRBJ1-5, with D maybe TRBD1 (5 bases). Source material: CD8+ T cells sorted from blood. CDR3 sequence reads: CASSQGLGGGANQPQHF. The CDR3 DNA sequence: TGCGCCAGCAGCCAAGGTCTGGGTGGCGGGGCAAATCAGCCCCAGCATTTT.